What follows are 10 T cell receptor beta chains derived from one specimen sequenced in a study of T-cell memory formation after mild COVID-19. TCRdb ran MiXCR on the 5' RACE reads and lists one entry per CDR3 protein. The data contain 350,000 to 500,000 distinct CDR3 sequences, about a sixth of them singletons. What was sequenced was PBMCs or a T cell subset sorted from them (not recorded which). Source of these receptors: a man younger than 35 who had mild COVID-19 (a few samples of this study predate the infection). Cell type and time point are not known.

This clonotype has more than one count but fewer than ten. The chain combines TRBV10-3 with TRBJ2-6, with TRBD1 identical over 7 bases. The CDR3 has 17 residues. J lost 0 bases, V lost 5 bases, and 7 bases had no gene match. The V gene's germline CDR1 is ENHRY and CDR2 SYGVKD. CDR3: CAISPGQRSSGANVLTF. CDR3 nucleotides: TGTGCCATCAGTCCGGGACAGCGTAGCTCTGGGGCCAACGTCCTGACTTTC.

As for this clonotype: A much larger clone lies one base from this, so it may be a read error. The rearrangement uses TRBV7-2 and TRBJ2-7, with D possibly being TRBD2 (5 bases). The CDR3 covers 13 residues. With 4 bases removed from V and 7 bases from J, the gap between germline ends came to 14 bases. Germline V gives CDR1 SGHTA, CDR2 FQGNSA. The CDR3 DNA is TGTGCCAGCAGCTCCCGAGCGGTGGGTGAGCAGTACGTC. It codes for CASSSRAVGEQYV.

Only a few counts were recorded for this clonotype. The CDR3 sequence: CASSLSLGRGEQFF. The CDR3, as DNA: TGTGCCAGCAGCTTATCGCTAGGCCGGGGAGAGCAGTTCTTC. The chain carries TRBV7-3 and TRBJ2-1; the D gene is possibly TRBD2 (5 bases). Germline CDR1 is SGHTA and CDR2 is FQGTGA. Trimming took 2 bases from V and 10 from J, leaving 15 bases between them. This CDR3 region has 14 residues.

As to this clonotype: A clone one base away is much larger, so this may be a read error. The chain couples TRBV27 to TRBJ1-5, with a tentative D call TRBD1 (6 bases). V was shortened by 3 bases and J by 3 bases, with 9 bases between the two germline ends. The V gene's germline CDR1 is MNHEY and CDR2 SMNVEV (reference sequence). The CDR3 is 14 residues long. CDR3 residues: CASSLGGANQPQHF. In DNA form, the CDR3 reads TGTGCCAGCAGTTTGGGGGGCGCCAATCAGCCCCAGCATTTT.

This clonotype came up a few times. This chain uses TRBV29-1 with TRBJ2-1; possible D gene TRBD2, 5 bases. Germline V CDR1 and CDR2: SQVTM, ANQGSEA. This CDR3 contains 14 residues. Trimming pared 1 base from V and 8 bases from J, leaving 15 bases between. CDR3 region: CSVEARTPADEQFF. CDR3 nucleotides: TGCAGCGTTGAAGCAAGGACTCCCGCGGATGAGCAGTTCTTC.

This clonotype was counted only a few times. CDR3 DNA: TGTGCCAGCAGCCAAGCCGACACAAACACTGAAGCTTTCTTT. Its translation is CASSQADTNTEAFF. This chain joins TRBV3-1 and TRBJ1-1; D unclear. The length of the CDR3 is 14 residues. Trimming pared 1 base from V and 2 bases from J, leaving 8 bases between. Germline V CDR1 and CDR2: LGHDT, YNNKEL (reference sequence).

A few counts support this clonotype. The genes are TRBV20-1 and TRBJ1-1; 7 positions agree with TRBD1. CDR3 length: 12 amino acids. In germline, CDR1 is DFQATT, CDR2 SNEGSKA (reference sequence). V gave up 4 bases and J gave up 9 bases; unmatched junction bases: 8. CDR3 nucleotides: TGCAGTGCTACAGGGGGAAAGCGAAAAGCTTTCTTT. Translating it yields CSATGGKRKAFF.

The V call is TRBV10-3, the J call TRBJ2-2, with 11 bases matching TRBD2. After removal of 6 bases from V and 5 bases from J, the junction contained 5 bases not matched to a gene. The germline V gene has CDR1 ENHRY and CDR2 SYGVKD. The length of the CDR3 is 15 residues. The CDR3 reads CAISPTSGETGELFF. The CDR3, as DNA: TGTGCCATCAGCCCGACTAGCGGGGAGACCGGGGAGCTGTTTTTT.

This clonotype was counted between two and nine times. The chain has TRBV3-1 and TRBJ2-5; 7 bases agree with TRBD2. Germline-derived CDR1 and CDR2 are LGHDT and YNNKEL (reference sequence). The CDR3 is 18 amino acids. The V segment lost 1 base and the J segment 0 bases; nucleotides outside the gene matches: 11. CDR3 amino acids: CASSQVSSSGADQETQYF. The DNA of the CDR3 is TGTGCCAGCAGCCAAGTCTCCTCGAGCGGGGCGGACCAAGAGACCCAGTACTTC.

This chain joins TRBV9 and TRBJ2-7; 7 bases are shared with TRBD1. Per the germline V gene, CDR1 is SGDLS and CDR2 is YYNGEE. This CDR3 is built from 12 residues. Trimming at V came to 5 bases and at J to 5 bases, leaving 4 bases not matched to a gene. Here the CDR3 DNA reads TGTGCCAGCAGAGTGACAGGGAACGAGCAGTACGTC. Protein product: CASRVTGNEQYV.